The next 25 T cell receptor beta chains were all read from a single sample in a study of T cell repertoires in cytomegalovirus infection. Antigen specificity for these receptors is unknown. TCRdb reprocessed the reads with MiXCR, giving one entry per CDR3 protein. This sample yields fewer than 1,000,000 distinct CDR3 sequences, of which around 32% are seen a single time; over 13% belongs to the top ten. The material was cultured CD8+ T cells from PBMCs, obtained from culture after CMV antigen stimulation. These receptors all stem from a human donor in good health (CMV status not recorded). Some clones in this sample may be carry-over from other donors' samples.

V usage is TRBV7-3 and J usage is TRBJ2-1, with 9 positions matching TRBD2. V lost 5 bases and J lost 5; bases outside the gene matches: 10. The CDR3 length is 16 residues. Germline-derived CDR1 and CDR2 are SGHTA and FQGTGA. The CDR3 region is CASSPPGTSPHNEQFF. DNA for the CDR3: TGTGCCAGCAGCCCCCCCGGGACTAGCCCTCACAATGAGCAGTTCTTC.

The V call is TRBV19, the J call TRBJ2-1, with 9 bases fitting TRBD1. Trimming cost V 7 bases and J 1 base; bases outside gene matches: 8. CDR1 and CDR2 (germline): LNHDA, SQIVND (reference sequence). The CDR3 length is 16 residues. CDR3 sequence: CASNLGQGTSYNEQFF. As DNA, the CDR3 is TGTGCCAGTAACCTAGGACAGGGGACTTCCTACAATGAGCAGTTCTTC.

This clonotype has more than one count but fewer than ten. The chain employs TRBV19 and TRBJ2-5; D possibly corresponds to TRBD1 (5 bases). The germline CDR1 and CDR2 sequences are LNHDA and SQIVND (reference sequence). Trimming stripped 6 bases from V and 2 bases from J, with 13 bases between. CDR3 size: 14 residues. CDR3 residues: CASSQDSIQETQYF. DNA for the CDR3: TGTGCCAGTAGCCAAGACAGCATACAAGAGACCCAGTACTTC.

Many counts were recorded for this clonotype. The rearrangement uses TRBV7-2 and TRBJ2-3; D might be TRBD1 (5 bases). V lost 0 bases and J 2 bases, leaving 9 bases between the germline ends. Germline V gives CDR1 SGHTA, CDR2 FQGNSA. The CDR3 consists of 15 residues. The CDR3 DNA follows: TGTGCCAGCAGCTTAGCAGGGGTGTACACAGATACGCAGTATTTT. Protein sequence: CASSLAGVYTDTQYF. Drawing the rest from reference TRBV7-2 and TRBJ2-3, the complete variable domain is GAGVSQSPSNKVTEKGKDVELRCDPISGHTALYWYRQSLGQGLEFLIYFQGNSAPDKSGLPSDRFSAERTGGSVSTLTIQRTQQEDSAVYLCASSLAGVYTDTQYFGPGTRLTVL.

The CDR3 loop reads CASSLRPSTYYEQYV. DNA of the CDR3: TGTGCCAGCAGCTTGAGGCCGAGTACTTACTACGAGCAGTACGTC. The V call is TRBV5-6, the J call TRBJ2-7; no reliable D call. The V end was cut by 1 base, the J end by 3 bases, with 14 bases between. The CDR3 has 15 amino acids. Germline CDR1 reads SGHDT; CDR2 reads YYEEEE.

The rearrangement links TRBV6-8 to TRBJ2-5, with 8 bases aligning to TRBD2. V was clipped by 4 bases and J by 4 bases; unmatched bases: 8. This CDR3 has 15 residues. Germline values: CDR1 MNHGY, CDR2 SAAAGT. CDR3 region: CASSSLQLAVETQYF. The CDR3 DNA sequence: TGTGCCAGCAGTTCCCTCCAACTAGCGGTAGAGACCCAGTACTTC.

The V gene is TRBV6-2 or TRBV6-3, the J gene TRBJ2-3, with D possibly being TRBD1 (5 bases). Per germline, CDR1 MNHEY and CDR2 SVGEGT. V lost 2 bases, J lost 4 bases, and 19 bases lay in between. The CDR3 has 17 residues. The CDR3 reads CASSYRLGQALADTQYF. As DNA, the CDR3 is TGTGCCAGCAGTTACCGCCTGGGGCAGGCTTTGGCAGATACGCAGTATTTT.

The chain joins TRBV19 to TRBJ2-3; D might be TRBD2 (6 bases). V was shortened by 5 bases and J by 2 bases, with 14 bases between the two germline ends. Germline V gives CDR1 LNHDA, CDR2 SQIVND (reference sequence). The CDR3 length is 15 residues. CDR3 protein: CASSEPGLNTDTQYF. In DNA form, the CDR3 reads TGTGCCAGTAGTGAACCGGGACTCAACACAGATACGCAGTATTTT. Complete variable domain (other parts from reference TRBV19 and TRBJ2-3): DGGITQSPKYLFRKEGQNVTLSCEQNLNHDAMYWYRQDPGQGLRLIYYSQIVNDFQKGDIAEGYSVSREKKESFPLTVTSAQKNPTAFYLCASSEPGLNTDTQYFGPGTRLTVL.

This clonotype was seen a few times. The chain links TRBV7-6 to TRBJ2-3; D might be TRBD2 (6 bases). V was cut by 2 bases and J by 0 bases, with 15 bases left in between. Germline values: CDR1 SGHVS, CDR2 FNYEAQ. The CDR3 loop spans 17 amino acids. The CDR3 sequence is CASSLSWPRGSTDTQYF. For the CDR3, the DNA is TGTGCCAGCAGCTTATCATGGCCCCGGGGGAGCACAGATACGCAGTATTTT.

The V and J genes are TRBV19 and TRBJ2-3; 10 bases map to TRBD2. Germline assignment: CDR1 LNHDA and CDR2 SQIVND (reference sequence). The CDR3 runs to 13 residues. The V and J ends lost 11 bases and 4 bases, in that order; junction bases with no gene match: 6. The CDR3 here is CAGSGGGADTQYF. CDR3 nucleotides: TGTGCCGGAAGCGGGGGGGGGGCAGATACGCAGTATTTT.

This clonotype was seen a handful of times. The CDR3 loop is CASSNSGEGYNEQFF. The CDR3 DNA is TGTGCCAGTAGCAACTCGGGTGAGGGCTACAATGAGCAGTTCTTC. The chain couples TRBV19 to TRBJ2-1; possible D gene TRBD2, 5 bases. The germline V gene has CDR1 LNHDA and CDR2 SQIVND (reference sequence). This CDR3 has 15 residues. V was cut by 6 bases and J by 3 bases, with 15 bases left in between.

The V gene is TRBV19, the J gene TRBJ1-2, with 7 bases aligning to TRBD1. CDR3 length equals 15 residues. V lost 9 bases, J lost 7 bases, and 17 bases stayed unmatched. Germline V gene sequence: CDR1 LNHDA, CDR2 SQIVND (reference sequence). In DNA form, the CDR3 reads TGTGCCAGCAGTGGAGGGACAGCTATACTCGGTGGCTACACCTTC. Its protein is CASSGGTAILGGYTF.

CDR3 DNA sequence: TGCGCCAGCAGCCAAGATGCTCTGTGGCAGGGGTTCACTGAAGCTTTCTTT. Its protein is CASSQDALWQGFTEAFF. This rearrangement joins TRBV4-3 to TRBJ1-1; maybe TRBD1 (6 bases). This CDR3 comprises 17 residues. In germline, CDR1 is LGHNA, CDR2 YSLEER. The V gene lost 0 bases and the J gene lost 4 bases, with 18 bases spanning the gap.

The genes are TRBV7-3 and TRBJ2-2, with D possibly matching TRBD2 (5 bases). Germline CDR1 and CDR2: SGHTA and FQGTGA. CDR3 length equals 15 residues. Trimming left V 8 bases short and J 4 bases short, with 17 bases between. This chain's CDR3 is CASLEPGSVTGELFF. DNA for the CDR3: TGTGCCAGCTTAGAACCGGGGTCCGTCACCGGGGAGCTGTTTTTT.

The chain employs TRBV19 and TRBJ1-5; weak D call: TRBD1 (6 bases). The germline V gene encodes CDR1 LNHDA and CDR2 SQIVND (reference sequence). The V end was cut by 8 bases, the J end by 4 bases, with 9 bases between. The CDR3 sequence is 12 residues long. The CDR3 DNA reads as TGTGCCAGTGAGGGGGGGAATCAGCCCCAGCATTTT. It yields the protein CASEGGNQPQHF.

With regard to this clonotype: Since no conserved phenylalanine or tryptophan closes the CDR3, a read error is the likely cause. The V and J genes are TRBV6-1 and TRBJ2-1; D possibly corresponds to TRBD1 (6 bases). CDR1 and CDR2 (germline): MNHNS, SASEGT. Trimming stripped 4 bases from V and 3 bases from J, with 13 bases between. The CDR3 consists of 15 residues. CDR3 in DNA: TGTGCCAGCAGTGTCATAAGGGACATCTACAATGAGCAGTTCTCC. This sequence encodes CASSVIRDIYNEQFS.

This clonotype was seen at least ten times. V and J are TRBV7-2 and TRBJ1-3, with no clear D. Trimming shortened V by 5 bases and J by 1 base, and 18 bases separated the two germline ends. The CDR3 extends over 17 amino acids. Germline V gene lookup returns CDR1 SGHTA and CDR2 FQGNSA. The CDR3 region has the DNA TGTGCCAGCAGCGCACCCGAGTTTTGGGTTTCTGGAAACACCATATATTTT. Its protein is CASSAPEFWVSGNTIYF. The full variable domain, its missing parts supplied by reference TRBV7-2 and TRBJ1-3, is GAGVSQSPSNKVTEKGKDVELRCDPISGHTALYWYRQSLGQGLEFLIYFQGNSAPDKSGLPSDRFSAERTGGSVSTLTIQRTQQEDSAVYLCASSAPEFWVSGNTIYFGEGSWLTVV.

This clonotype was counted at least ten times. In nucleotides, the CDR3 is TGTGCCAGCAGCTCATTTCTGGCTGGGGGGGTGGATACGCAGTATTTT. Amino acid sequence: CASSSFLAGGVDTQYF. The chain joins TRBV7-6 to TRBJ2-3; 7 bases map to TRBD2. Losses at the gene ends were 4 bases for V and 6 bases for J; bases not matched to a gene: 13. CDR1 and CDR2 from the germline V gene are SGHVS and FNYEAQ. The CDR3 runs 16 residues.

The genes are TRBV29-1 and TRBJ2-1, with 7 bases matching TRBD2. The J segment lost 5 bases and the V segment lost 5 bases, leaving 9 bases of the junction unmatched. The CDR3 length is 14 residues. Germline values: CDR1 SQVTM, CDR2 ANQGSEA. The CDR3 DNA is TGCAGCGTTCTGTTCGGGGGGAACCACAATGAGCAGTTCTTC. It yields the protein CSVLFGGNHNEQFF.

This clonotype showed up just a few times. The chain links TRBV9 to TRBJ2-5; weak D call: TRBD2 (5 bases). Germline loops: CDR1 SGDLS, CDR2 YYNGEE. V dropped 0 bases and J dropped 4 bases, with 16 bases sitting between them. The CDR3 is 16 residues long. As DNA, the CDR3 is TGTGCCAGCAGCGTAGACGGGTCCAAACTAGGAGAGACCCAGTACTTC. As protein: CASSVDGSKLGETQYF. Filled out from reference TRBV9 and TRBJ2-5, the complete variable domain reads DSGVTQTPKHLITATGQRVTLRCSPRSGDLSVYWYQQSLDQGLQFLIQYYNGEERAKGNILERFSAQQFPDLHSELNLSSLELGDSALYFCASSVDGSKLGETQYFGPGTRLLVL.

The V gene is TRBV6-2 or TRBV6-3, the J gene TRBJ1-1; D perhaps matches TRBD1 (5 bases). Deletions cut 2 bases from V and 6 bases from J, with 19 bases between. Per germline, CDR1 MNHEY and CDR2 SVGEGT. This CDR3 is built from 16 residues. The CDR3 loop is CASSYGSTGTWAEAFF. In nucleotides, the CDR3 is TGTGCCAGCAGTTACGGATCCACAGGTACTTGGGCTGAAGCTTTCTTT.

The gene calls are TRBV12-3 or TRBV12-4 and TRBJ1-1, with a weak D call TRBD1 (5 bases). The V gene lost 2 bases and the J gene lost 5 bases, with 12 bases spanning the gap. CDR3 size: 14 residues. The CDR3 DNA sequence: TGTGCCAGCAGTTTAAGGGAGGGGCATACTGAAGCTTTCTTT. This encodes CASSLREGHTEAFF.

This clonotype was seen only once. V is TRBV4-1 and J is TRBJ2-1; 7 bases line up with TRBD2. The germline V gene encodes CDR1 MGHRA and CDR2 YSYEKL. This CDR3 has 19 residues. V gave up 1 base and J gave up 6 bases; unmatched junction bases: 18. CDR3 DNA sequence: TGCGCCAGCAGCCAAGCCCCGGGACTACACTCGTCCGGGAGCAATGAGCAGTTCTTC. It is translated as CASSQAPGLHSSGSNEQFF.

On this clonotype itself: Sequence at one end of the junction differs from germline and may be a read error. The V call is TRBV7-6, the J call TRBJ2-3, with D tentatively TRBD2 (6 bases). The CDR3 sequence is 16 residues long. CDR1 and CDR2 from the germline V gene are SGHVS and FNYEAQ. This CDR3 is CASSPTASGSTDTQYF. The CDR3 DNA is TGTGCTAGCAGTCCAACGGCCAGCGGGAGCACAGATACGCAGTATTTT.

The V call is TRBV12-3 or TRBV12-4, the J call TRBJ2-7; D is possibly TRBD1 or TRBD2 (5 bases each). The germline V and J ends were trimmed by 6 bases and 5 bases, with 17 bases remaining between them. CDR3 size: 14 residues. The CDR3: CASSSTGPSDEQYF. CDR3 coding DNA: TGTGCCAGCAGCTCGACGGGACCAAGCGACGAGCAGTACTTC.